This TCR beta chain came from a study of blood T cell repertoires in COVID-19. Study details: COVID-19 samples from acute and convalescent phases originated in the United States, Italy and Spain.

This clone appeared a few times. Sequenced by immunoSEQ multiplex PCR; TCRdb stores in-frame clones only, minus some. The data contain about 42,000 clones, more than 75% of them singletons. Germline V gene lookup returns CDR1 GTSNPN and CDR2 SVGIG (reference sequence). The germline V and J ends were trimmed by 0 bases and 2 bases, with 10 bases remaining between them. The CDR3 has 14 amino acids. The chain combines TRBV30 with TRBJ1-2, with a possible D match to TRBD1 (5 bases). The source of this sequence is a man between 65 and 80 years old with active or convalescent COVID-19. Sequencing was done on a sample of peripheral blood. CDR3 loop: CAWSVRAGNYGYTF. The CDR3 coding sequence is TGTGCCTGGAGTGTACGCGCAGGGAACTATGGCTACACCTTC.